The 21 T cell receptor beta chains listed next were all sequenced from one sample in a study of read filtering for tumor transcriptome and immune sequencing. From roughly 0.4 ug of RNA, a library with molecular barcoded alpha/delta and beta/gamma adaptors was made. TCRdb itself ran the reads through MiXCR, one entry per CDR3 protein. Among some 120,000 distinct CDR3 sequences listed, roughly 13% were seen once. The sequenced material came from a population of CD138-negative cells sorted from bone marrow. The receptors were sampled from a donor over 35 with multiple myeloma.

In this sample, this clonotype turned up many times. The chain couples TRBV10-3 to TRBJ2-3; a possible D gene is TRBD1 (6 bases). V shed 8 bases and J shed 6 bases, with 9 bases lying between them. The CDR3 has 11 amino acids. Germline CDR1 ENHRY, CDR2 SYGVKD. CDR3 sequence (DNA): TGTGCCATCGGGGGCGGGGATACGCAGTATTTT. As protein: CAIGGGDTQYF.

At least ten counts were recorded for this clonotype. The chain uses TRBV4-1 and TRBJ2-3, with TRBD2 matching over 8 bases. The CDR3 loop spans 16 amino acids. J lost 2 bases, V lost 0 bases, and 4 bases had no gene match. Per germline, CDR1 MGHRA and CDR2 YSYEKL. CDR3 region: CASSQDWRGVTDTQYF. CDR3 in DNA: TGCGCCAGCAGCCAAGACTGGCGGGGGGTCACAGATACGCAGTATTTT.

This clonotype appeared many times. The V and J genes are TRBV2 and TRBJ2-7, with D hard to call. Germline CDR1 SNHLY, CDR2 FYNNEI. V dropped 3 bases and J dropped 2 bases, with 11 bases sitting between them. This CDR3 contains 14 residues. In DNA, the CDR3 is TGTGCCAGCAGTGATCAGGACGGTGCCTACGAGCAGTACTTC. Protein: CASSDQDGAYEQYF.

Turning to this clonotype: This may arise from a read error, as a much more abundant clone is one base away. The chain has TRBV29-1 and TRBJ2-3; D remains unclear. The germline V and J ends were trimmed by 5 bases and 2 bases, with 8 bases remaining between them. Germline loops: CDR1 SQVTM, CDR2 ANQGSEA. CDR3 length: 12 amino acids. DNA of the CDR3: TGCAGCGTTAGACACTCCACAGATACGCAGTATTTT. The encoded protein is CSVRHSTDTQYF.

This clonotype was detected many times. CDR3 sequence (DNA): TGTGCCAGCAGTTACTCCCCGGGACTAGCGGGAGGAACAGATACGCAGTATTTT. Its translation is CASSYSPGLAGGTDTQYF. V is TRBV6-6 and J is TRBJ2-3; 15 positions match TRBD2. Germline lookup yields CDR1 MNHNY and CDR2 SVGAGI (reference sequence). The CDR3 is 18 amino acids. V was pared by 0 bases and J by 3 bases, with 4 bases of the junction left unmatched.

This clonotype occurred many times. CDR3 bases: TGTGCCAGCAGTTCCCGCTCAGGTAGCACAGATACGCAGTATTTT. Its translation is CASSSRSGSTDTQYF. The chain employs TRBV6-5 and TRBJ2-3, with D unclear. With 4 bases removed from V and 0 bases from J, the gap between germline ends came to 11 bases. The CDR3 spans 15 residues. Germline values: CDR1 MNHEY, CDR2 SVGAGI.

Remarks on this clonotype: This clone may be a read error of a much larger clone one base away. J is TRBJ1-1 and V is TRBV5-1, with 7 bases identical to TRBD1. Germline V CDR1 and CDR2: SGHRS, YFSETQ. V lost 8 bases and J lost 10; bases outside the gene matches: 8. The CDR3 runs 11 residues. The CDR3 DNA reads as TGCGCCAGTACGGGACAGTATGGAGCTTTCTTT. Translated: CASTGQYGAFF. Based on the CDR3 plus reference TRBV5-1 and TRBJ1-1, the full variable domain is KAGVTQTPRYLIKTRGQQVTLSCSPISGHRSVSWYQQTPGQGLQFLFEYFSETQRNKGNFPGRFSGRQFSNSRSEMNVSTLELGDSALYLCASTGQYGAFFGQGTRLTVV.

In this sample, this clonotype turned up many times. V gene TRBV20-1 combines with J gene TRBJ2-1, with TRBD2 as a possible D gene (6 bases). The V gene's germline CDR1 is DFQATT and CDR2 SNEGSKA (reference sequence). V was trimmed by 2 bases and J by 5 bases, leaving 19 bases between them. There are 16 residues in the CDR3. CDR3 in amino acids: CSARQRYGSLDNEQFF. In DNA, the CDR3 is TGCAGTGCTAGACAGAGGTACGGGAGTTTGGACAATGAGCAGTTCTTC.

The chain is built from TRBV28 and TRBJ1-1; TRBD1 aligns across 8 bases. This CDR3 has 12 residues. The V gene end was trimmed by 5 bases and the J gene end by 11 bases; junction bases not matched to a gene: 7. CDR1 is MDHEN and CDR2 is SYDVKM in the germline V gene. The CDR3: CASSPSDRAAFF. The CDR3 nucleotides read TGTGCCAGCAGTCCCTCGGACAGGGCGGCTTTCTTT.

This clonotype was detected ten times or more. The J gene is TRBJ1-1, the V gene TRBV29-1; D gene unclear. The CDR3 has 14 residues. V was clipped by 4 bases and J by 1 base, with 13 bases between them. Per germline, CDR1 SQVTM and CDR2 ANQGSEA. The CDR3 spells CSVAQGNENTEAFF. The CDR3 DNA reads TGCAGCGTTGCCCAAGGGAACGAGAACACTGAAGCTTTCTTT. The variable domain in full, completed from reference TRBV29-1 and TRBJ1-1, reads SAVISQKPSRDICQRGTSLTIQCQVDSQVTMMFWYRQQPGQSLTLIATANQGSEATYESGFVIDKFPISRPNLTFSTLTVSNMSPEDSSIYLCSVAQGNENTEAFFGQGTRLTVV.

This clonotype has a handful of counts. The chain links TRBV5-4 to TRBJ2-3; the match to TRBD2 covers 8 bases. In germline, CDR1 is SGHNT, CDR2 YYREEE (reference sequence). After removal of 0 bases from V and 3 bases from J, the junction contained 6 bases not matched to a gene. This CDR3 comprises 16 residues. CDR3 nucleotides: TGTGCCAGCAGCTTGGACCCGGGACTAGAAACAGATACGCAGTATTTT. Encoded protein: CASSLDPGLETDTQYF.

A single count supports this clonotype. The V gene is TRBV5-6, the J gene TRBJ2-1; D gene unclear. Germline lookup yields CDR1 SGHDT and CDR2 YYEEEE. The CDR3 sequence is 11 residues long. Trimming left V 2 bases short and J 14 bases short, with 11 bases between. The CDR3 DNA follows: TGTGCCAGCAGCTTATCTAAAGAGGAGTTCTTC. Its translation: CASSLSKEEFF.

Worth noting for this clonotype: With only one base between it and a far larger clone, this is likely a read error. The V call is TRBV2, the J call TRBJ1-6, with D perhaps matching TRBD1 (5 bases). The J call may not be correct, given that the DNA end is closer to TRBJ1-1. Germline assignment: CDR1 SNHLY and CDR2 FYNNEI. CDR3 length equals 12 residues. Here the CDR3 reads CASSDCGATAFF. DNA of the CDR3: TGTGCCAGCAGTGATTGTGGGGCGACGGCTTTCTTT.

This clonotype was found many times. Mismatch with germline at one junction end may stem from a read error. V and J are TRBV6-1 and TRBJ1-5; D possibly corresponds to TRBD1 (5 bases). Germline-derived CDR1 and CDR2 are MNHNS and SASEGT. The CDR3 runs 12 residues. The CDR3 protein is CAGREGNQPQHF. The CDR3 bases are TGTGCCGGCAGGGAGGGGAACCAGCCCCAGCATTTT.

This clonotype has ten or more counts. V and J are TRBV19 and TRBJ2-2; D is possibly TRBD1 or TRBD2 (5 bases each). Germline assignment: CDR1 LNHDA and CDR2 SQIVND (reference sequence). There are 15 residues in the CDR3. The V and J ends lost 6 bases and 3 bases respectively, with 14 bases between them. The CDR3 DNA sequence: TGTGCCAGTAGAGGGCTGAGGGGATACACCGGGGAGCTGTTTTTT. Residues: CASRGLRGYTGELFF.

This clonotype was recorded many times. This chain connects TRBV20-1 to TRBJ2-5, with 7 bases fitting TRBD2. The junction had 6 bases not matched to a gene; V was cut back by 0 bases and J by 2 bases. The CDR3 consists of 15 residues. CDR1 and CDR2 (germline): DFQATT, SNEGSKA (reference sequence). The chain's CDR3 is CSARDYGSGQETQYF. The DNA for the CDR3 is TGCAGTGCTAGAGATTATGGTAGCGGGCAAGAGACCCAGTACTTC.

This clonotype was recorded many times. The rearrangement joins TRBV19 to TRBJ1-5, with D unclear. V was cut by 7 bases and J by 5 bases, with 9 bases left in between. The CDR3 extends over 12 amino acids. Germline-derived CDR1 and CDR2 are LNHDA and SQIVND (reference sequence). The CDR3 loop reads CASNTPYQPQHF. CDR3 sequence (DNA): TGTGCCAGTAACACACCCTATCAGCCCCAGCATTTT.

This clonotype was counted at least ten times. The chain employs TRBV12-3 or TRBV12-4 and TRBJ2-7; 7 positions match TRBD2. V trimming: 8 bases; J trimming: 6 bases; junction bases outside the gene matches: 13. There are 14 residues in the CDR3. In DNA, the CDR3 is TGTGCCAGCTCCCCCGACGGGAGCGGGGCCGAGCAGTACTTC. Protein product: CASSPDGSGAEQYF.

This clonotype occurred a few times. This chain connects TRBV27 to TRBJ2-7; D is undetermined. CDR3 size: 12 residues. Germline CDR1 is MNHEY and CDR2 is SMNVEV (reference sequence). V was shortened by 4 bases and J by 5 bases, with 9 bases between the two germline ends. CDR3 region: CASSSGWDEQYF. The CDR3 nucleotides read TGTGCCAGCAGTTCCGGATGGGACGAGCAGTACTTC.

This clonotype has at least ten counts. The chain combines TRBV11-2 with TRBJ2-1; D unresolved. Trimming pared 2 bases from V and 2 bases from J, leaving 13 bases between. CDR1 is SGHAT and CDR2 is FQNNGV in the germline V gene. There are 16 residues in the CDR3. In nucleotides, the CDR3 is TGTGCCAGCAGCTTAACGGGCGTCAAACCCTACAATGAGCAGTTCTTC. Its protein product is CASSLTGVKPYNEQFF.

V is TRBV5-1 and J is TRBJ2-5, with 8 nucleotides matching TRBD1. The CDR3 runs to 14 residues. V shed 4 bases and J 2 bases; nucleotides not matched to a gene: 4. Germline values: CDR1 SGHRS, CDR2 YFSETQ. CDR3 nucleotides: TGCGCCAGCAGCCGGGGGACAGGACAAGAGACCCAGTACTTC. This codes for CASSRGTGQETQYF.